Here is one TCR beta chain with its context. The CDR3 covers 15 residues. Germline loops: CDR1 DFQATT, CDR2 SNEGSKA (reference sequence). The data originate from a study of blood T cells in healthy people across ages. PCR was performed a second time for roughly 7 to 12 cycles using a sample-barcoded 5' primer and a J-beta primer mix. One entry per CDR3 protein results from TCRdb running MiXCR on the 5' RACE reads. The data show hundreds of thousands of distinct CDR3 sequences, approximately 40% seen once. Sequenced: blood. V and J are TRBV20-1 and TRBJ2-5; 8 nucleotides match TRBD1. The J call may be in error: the DNA end matches TRBJ2-4 better. The receptor was derived from a man older than 75 in good health. The CDR3 DNA sequence: TGCAGTGCTAGAAGGCAGGGGGCGTCCAAAAACATTCAGTACTTC. Translated: CSARRQGASKNIQYF.